One and the same sample provided the 26 T cell receptor beta chains below, sequenced in a study of T cells expressing NK-cell markers (dated by TCRdb to 2019 to 2021). The library was produced with 5' RACE. Sequencing was carried out with an Illumina HiSeq 2000. Based on TCRdb reprocessing of the reads, there is one entry per CDR3 protein sequence, and DNA is missing. The record for this sample contains some 500,000 distinct CDR3 sequences. Approximately 1.5% of the sample is in the top ten clones. Sequenced sample: blood T cells: a sorted CD56 or NKG2C T cell subset, CD4+ or CD8+ T cells, or bulk PBMC T cells (not recorded which). All receptors come from a woman aged 45-65 years in good health. Donor details come from another sample of the same person, matched by shared clones.

This rearrangement joins TRBV12-3 or TRBV12-4 to TRBJ2-1; lacking DNA, the TRBD1 call made by TCRdb goes unchecked. CDR3 length: 13 amino acids. CDR3 protein: CASNGQGKNEQFF.

The chain links TRBV5-6 to TRBJ1-4. This CDR3 contains 13 residues. Germline CDR1 reads SGHDT; CDR2 reads YYEEEE. Here the CDR3 reads CASSLMTGGKLFF.

The chain employs TRBV12-3 or TRBV12-4 and TRBJ2-4; TCRdb calls TRBD1, which cannot be checked without DNA. This CDR3 is built from 14 residues. The CDR3 region is CASVRDTAKNIQYF.

The CDR3 here is CASSFVRHGNTEAFF. The chain couples TRBV12-3 or TRBV12-4 to TRBJ1-1. The CDR3 is 15 residues long.

The CDR3 reads CATRSIANTDTQYF. The chain recombines TRBV15 with TRBJ2-3. Germline CDR1 and CDR2: LNHNV and YYDKDF (reference sequence). The CDR3 length is 14 residues.

The gene calls are TRBV12-5 and TRBJ2-7; there is no DNA to check the TCRdb D call of TRBD2. CDR1 and CDR2 from the germline V gene are LGHNT and FRNRAP. The CDR3 runs to 19 residues. The CDR3 reads CASGPRSPGTGLALIEQYF.

The rearrangement uses TRBV4-1 and TRBJ1-6; TCRdb's D call of TRBD1 is untestable without DNA. The germline V gene has CDR1 MGHRA and CDR2 YSYEKL. CDR3 length: 17 residues. The CDR3 is CASSQRLTGALDSPLHF.

This sequence joins TRBV5-1 and TRBJ2-1; TCRdb lists TRBD2, though no DNA is available to test this call. Germline V CDR1 and CDR2: SGHRS, YFSETQ. This CDR3 contains 16 residues. The CDR3 region is CASSLAPLGGRGEQFF.

This rearrangement joins TRBV9 to TRBJ2-1. Germline-derived CDR1 and CDR2 are SGDLS and YYNGEE. CDR3 length: 14 amino acids. CDR3 residues: CASSVSYPRNEQFF.

The chain is built from TRBV12-3 or TRBV12-4 and TRBJ2-1; TCRdb lists TRBD1, though no DNA is available to test this call. CDR3 length: 17 amino acids. The CDR3 spells CASRALSAGGSHNEQFF.

The rearrangement links TRBV11-3 to TRBJ2-1; the D gene TCRdb calls, TRBD2, cannot be checked with no DNA. The CDR3 loop spans 15 amino acids. Germline V gene data show CDR1 as SGHNT and CDR2 as YENEEA. The CDR3 sequence is CASSLVASGSNEQFF. The complete variable domain, with remaining parts taken from reference TRBV11-3 and TRBJ2-1, reads EAGVVQSPRYKIIEKKQPVAFWCNPISGHNTLYWYLQNLGQGPELLIRYENEEAVDDSQLPKDRFSAERLKGVDSTLKIQPAELGDSAVYLCASSLVASGSNEQFFGPGTRLTVL.

V gene TRBV7-2 combines with J gene TRBJ2-1. Germline loops: CDR1 SGHTA, CDR2 FQGNSA. This CDR3 contains 14 residues. CDR3 protein: CASSLGGYYNEQFF.

The rearrangement joins TRBV10-1 to TRBJ1-1; the TCRdb D gene call, TRBD1, has no DNA to confirm it. The CDR3 is 13 residues long. From germline, CDR1 is WNHNN and CDR2 SYGVQD (reference sequence). The CDR3 here is CASSGQLNTEAFF.

CDR3 in amino acids: CASSTRVDYGYTF. The chain links TRBV5-1 to TRBJ1-2; checking the TCRdb D call of TRBD1 is not possible without DNA. The CDR3 has 13 residues. Germline CDR1 reads SGHRS; CDR2 reads YFSETQ.

The chain recombines TRBV3-1 with TRBJ2-1; TCRdb selects TRBD2, and the lack of DNA leaves this call unchecked. CDR1 is LGHDT and CDR2 is YNNKEL in the germline V gene (reference sequence). The CDR3 totals 15 residues. CDR3: CASSQTLPSGDEQFF.

This chain's CDR3 is CASSDGRSYEQFF. This chain uses TRBV2 with TRBJ2-1. The CDR3 totals 13 residues. CDR1 and CDR2 from the germline V gene are SNHLY and FYNNEI.

CDR3 amino acids: CASSLGGSNPTSQFF. The chain couples TRBV5-1 to TRBJ2-1. The germline gives CDR1 SGHRS, CDR2 YFSETQ. This CDR3 has 15 amino acids.

The chain joins TRBV20-1 to TRBJ2-1; as DNA is missing, the TRBD1 call by TCRdb cannot be tested. The CDR3 extends over 15 amino acids. Per germline, CDR1 DFQATT and CDR2 SNEGSKA (reference sequence). This chain's CDR3 is CSAREDSVPYNEQFF.

V is TRBV30 and J is TRBJ2-7; the TRBD2 assignment by TCRdb is unverifiable without DNA. CDR3 length: 14 residues. CDR1 is GTSNPN and CDR2 is SVGIG in the germline V gene (reference sequence). The CDR3 is CACRLAGLSYEQYF.

The V gene is TRBV20-1, the J gene TRBJ2-3; TCRdb outputs TRBD2, but without DNA this stays unchecked. The CDR3 has 17 amino acids. Germline lookup yields CDR1 DFQATT and CDR2 SNEGSKA (reference sequence). The CDR3 region is CSARHLRRELGGDTQYF.

The CDR3 protein is CASSEALPLAGGQETQYF. The chain couples TRBV2 to TRBJ2-5; the TCRdb call, TRBD2, lacks DNA for checking. CDR3 size: 18 residues. CDR1 and CDR2 (germline): SNHLY, FYNNEI.

The genes are TRBV2 and TRBJ2-1; there is no DNA to check the TCRdb D call of TRBD2. This CDR3 is 15 amino acids long. Per germline, CDR1 SNHLY and CDR2 FYNNEI. CDR3 loop: CASRTLAGEGSEQFF.

The gene calls are TRBV21-1 and TRBJ1-1; TCRdb proposes TRBD1, but this gene call is untestable without DNA. TRBV21-1 is deemed a pseudogene. This CDR3 has 13 residues. The CDR3: CASSARTGAEAFF.

The chain is built from TRBV2 and TRBJ1-5. The CDR3 loop spans 16 amino acids. Looked up from germline, CDR1 is SNHLY and CDR2 is FYNNEI. Here the CDR3 reads CASSQGSPLSNQPQHF. Looking up the rest from reference TRBV2 and TRBJ1-5 gives the full variable domain: EPEVTQTPSHQVTQMGQEVILRCVPISNHLYFYWYRQILGQKVEFLVSFYNNEISEKSEIFDDQFSVERPDGSNFTLKIRSTKLEDSAMYFCASSQGSPLSNQPQHFGDGTRLSIL.

This rearrangement joins TRBV3-1 to TRBJ2-7; TCRdb indicates TRBD2, and absent DNA this call remains unverified. CDR3 length equals 15 residues. Germline V gene lookup returns CDR1 LGHDT and CDR2 YNNKEL (reference sequence). The CDR3 loop is CASSRSGSGSYEQYF.

The V gene is TRBV5-8, the J gene TRBJ2-1; TCRdb picks TRBD1, but there is no DNA to check that call. Germline V CDR1 and CDR2: SGHTS, YDEGEE. CDR3 length: 14 amino acids. The CDR3 loop is CASSLVIRGRGKFF.